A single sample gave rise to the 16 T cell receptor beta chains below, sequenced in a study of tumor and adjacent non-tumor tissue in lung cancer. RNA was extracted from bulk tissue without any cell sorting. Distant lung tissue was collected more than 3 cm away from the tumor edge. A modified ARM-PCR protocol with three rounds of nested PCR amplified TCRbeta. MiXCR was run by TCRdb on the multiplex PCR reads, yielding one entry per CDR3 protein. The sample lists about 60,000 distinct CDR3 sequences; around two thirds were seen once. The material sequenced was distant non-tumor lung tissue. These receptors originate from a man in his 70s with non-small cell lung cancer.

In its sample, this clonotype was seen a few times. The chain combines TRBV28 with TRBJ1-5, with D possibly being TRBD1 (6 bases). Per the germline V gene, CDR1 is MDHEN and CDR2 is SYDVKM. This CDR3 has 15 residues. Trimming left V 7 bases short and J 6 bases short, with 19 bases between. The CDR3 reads CASNSGGREGQPQHF. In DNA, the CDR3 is TGTGCCAGCAACTCGGGGGGCAGGGAGGGTCAGCCCCAGCATTTT.

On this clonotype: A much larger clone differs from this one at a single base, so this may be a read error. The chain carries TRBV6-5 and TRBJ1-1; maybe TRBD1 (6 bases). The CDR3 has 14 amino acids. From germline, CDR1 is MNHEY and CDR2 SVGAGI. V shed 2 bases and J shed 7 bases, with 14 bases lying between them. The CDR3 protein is CASSYGGLGIEAFF. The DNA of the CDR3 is TGTGCCAGCAGTTACGGGGGGCTAGGCATTGAAGCTTTCTTT.

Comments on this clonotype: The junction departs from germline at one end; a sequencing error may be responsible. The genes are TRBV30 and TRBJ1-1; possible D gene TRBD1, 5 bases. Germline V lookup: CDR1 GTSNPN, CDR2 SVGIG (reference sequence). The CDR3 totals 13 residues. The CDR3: CAWRRQLYTEAFF. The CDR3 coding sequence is TGTGCTTGGAGGCGACAGCTCTACACTGAAGCTTTCTTT.

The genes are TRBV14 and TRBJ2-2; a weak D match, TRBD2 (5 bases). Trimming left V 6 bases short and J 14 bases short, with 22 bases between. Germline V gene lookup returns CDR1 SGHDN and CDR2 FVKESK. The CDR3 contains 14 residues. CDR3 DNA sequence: TGTGCCAGCAGTGGAGAGTATTTCGTCGGGAAACTGTTTTTT. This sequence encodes CASSGEYFVGKLFF. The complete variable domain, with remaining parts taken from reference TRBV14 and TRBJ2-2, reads EAGVTQFPSHSVIEKGQTVTLRCDPISGHDNLYWYRRVMGKEIKFLLHFVKESKQDESGMPNNRFLAERTGGTYSTLKVQPAELEDSGVYFCASSGEYFVGKLFFGEGSRLTVL.

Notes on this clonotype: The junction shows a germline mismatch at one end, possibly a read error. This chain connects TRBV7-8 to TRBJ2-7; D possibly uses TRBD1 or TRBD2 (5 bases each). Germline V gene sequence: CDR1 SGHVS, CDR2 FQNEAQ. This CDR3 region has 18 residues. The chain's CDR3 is CASSLAGLGSNSFWERYF. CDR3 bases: TGTGCCAGCAGCTTAGCGGGGCTAGGAAGCAACTCGTTTTGGGAGCGGTACTTC.

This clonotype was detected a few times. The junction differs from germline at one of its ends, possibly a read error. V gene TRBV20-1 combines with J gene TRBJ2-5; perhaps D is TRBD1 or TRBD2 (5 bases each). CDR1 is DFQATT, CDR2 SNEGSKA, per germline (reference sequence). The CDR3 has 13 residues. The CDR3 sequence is CSVTREGLKTQYF. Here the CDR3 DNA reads TGCAGTGTCACCCGCGAGGGGTTAAAGACCCAGTATTTC.

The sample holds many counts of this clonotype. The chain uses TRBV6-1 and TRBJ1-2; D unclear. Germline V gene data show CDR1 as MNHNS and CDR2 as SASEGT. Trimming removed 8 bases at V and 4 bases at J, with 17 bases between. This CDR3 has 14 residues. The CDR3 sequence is CASGAWSAIYGYTF. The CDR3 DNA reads TGTGCCAGCGGAGCGTGGTCAGCAATCTATGGCTACACCTTC.

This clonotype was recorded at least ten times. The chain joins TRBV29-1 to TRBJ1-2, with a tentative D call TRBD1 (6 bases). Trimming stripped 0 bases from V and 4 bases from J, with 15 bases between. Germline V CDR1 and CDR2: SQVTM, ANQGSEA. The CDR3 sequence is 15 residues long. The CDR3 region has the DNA TGCAGCGTTGAAGATCTTCATCAGGGGCTCTATGGCTACACCTTC. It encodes CSVEDLHQGLYGYTF.

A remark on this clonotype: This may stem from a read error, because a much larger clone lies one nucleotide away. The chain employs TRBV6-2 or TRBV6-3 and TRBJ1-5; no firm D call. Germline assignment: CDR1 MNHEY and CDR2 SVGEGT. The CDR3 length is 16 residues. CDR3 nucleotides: TGTGTCAGCAGTTACATATGGGTTTCACCACAGCAGCCCCAGCATTTT. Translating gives CVSSYIWVSPQQPQHF.

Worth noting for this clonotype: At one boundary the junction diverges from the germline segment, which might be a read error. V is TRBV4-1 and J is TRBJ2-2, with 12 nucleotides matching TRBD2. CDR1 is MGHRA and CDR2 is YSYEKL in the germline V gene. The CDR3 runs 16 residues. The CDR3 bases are TGCGCCAGCAGCCGAGGACTAGCGGGGAACACCGGGGTGCTGTTTTTT. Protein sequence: CASSRGLAGNTGVLFF.

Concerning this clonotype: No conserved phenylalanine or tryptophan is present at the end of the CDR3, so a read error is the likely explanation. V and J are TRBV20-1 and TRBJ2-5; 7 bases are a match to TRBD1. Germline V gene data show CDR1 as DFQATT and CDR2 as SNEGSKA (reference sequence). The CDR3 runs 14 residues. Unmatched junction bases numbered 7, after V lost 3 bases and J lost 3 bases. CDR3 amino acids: CSARDRKGKETQYS. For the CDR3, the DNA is TGCAGTGCTAGGGACAGGAAGGGGAAAGAGACCCAGTACTCC.

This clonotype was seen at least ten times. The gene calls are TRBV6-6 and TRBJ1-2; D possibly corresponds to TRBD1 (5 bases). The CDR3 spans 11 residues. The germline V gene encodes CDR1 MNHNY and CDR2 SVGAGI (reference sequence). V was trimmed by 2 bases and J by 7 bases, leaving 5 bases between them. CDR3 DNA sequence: TGTGCCAGCAGTTACGGGGCTGGCTACACCTTC. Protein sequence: CASSYGAGYTF.

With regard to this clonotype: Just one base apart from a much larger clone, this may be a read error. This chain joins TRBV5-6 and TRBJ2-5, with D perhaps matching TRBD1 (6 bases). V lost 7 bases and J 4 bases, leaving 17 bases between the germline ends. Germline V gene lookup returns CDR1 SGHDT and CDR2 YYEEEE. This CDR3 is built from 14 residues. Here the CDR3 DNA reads TGTGCCAGCTGTCTCGCAGGGGAGTCAGAGACCCAGTACTTC. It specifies CASCLAGESETQYF.

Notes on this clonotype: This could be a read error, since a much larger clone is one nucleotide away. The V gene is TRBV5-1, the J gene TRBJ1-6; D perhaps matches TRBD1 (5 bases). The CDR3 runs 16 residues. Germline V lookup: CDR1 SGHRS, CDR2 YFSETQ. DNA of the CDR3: TGCGCCAGCAGCTTGGGACAGCGAACCTATAATTCACCCATCCACTTT. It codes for CASSLGQRTYNSPIHF.

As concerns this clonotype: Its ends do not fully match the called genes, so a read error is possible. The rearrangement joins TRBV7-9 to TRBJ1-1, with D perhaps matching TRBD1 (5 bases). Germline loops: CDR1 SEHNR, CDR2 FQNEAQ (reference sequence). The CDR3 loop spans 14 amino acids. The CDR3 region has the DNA TGTGCCGGCAGCTTAGCCCAGGGCAGCACTGAAGCTTTCTTT. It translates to CAGSLAQGSTEAFF.

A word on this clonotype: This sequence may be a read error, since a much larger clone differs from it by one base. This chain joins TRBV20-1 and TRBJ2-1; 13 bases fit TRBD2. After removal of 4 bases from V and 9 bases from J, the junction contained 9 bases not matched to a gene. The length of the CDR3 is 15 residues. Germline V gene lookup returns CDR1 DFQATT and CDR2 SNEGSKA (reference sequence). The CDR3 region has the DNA TGCAGTGCTAACCTGACTAGCGGGAGGATCGGTGAGCAGTTCTTC. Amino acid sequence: CSANLTSGRIGEQFF.